This T cell receptor beta chain was recovered during a study of shared clonotypes between healthy human individuals. Overall study context: CD4 naive and CD4 memory each took three plates per donor, while CD8 naive took two and CD8 memory one.

V shed 5 bases and J 6 bases; nucleotides not matched to a gene: 8. Germline values: CDR1 SGHVS, CDR2 FQNEAQ. CDR3 length: 15 residues. In its sample, this clone was seen a few times. Clones were read by immunoSEQ multiplex PCR, and TCRdb kept only the in-frame ones, dropping some. The sample lists 90,000 to 120,000 clones; less than 80% were seen once. Sequencing used memory CD8+ T cells sorted from blood. Documented subset: CD45RO+ cells pooled with CCR7-negative TemRA cells. The J gene is TRBJ2-7, the V gene TRBV7-8, with TRBD2 identical over 12 bases. This TCR came from a woman younger than 45 in good health. CDR3 amino acids: CASSRRLAGAAEQYF. The DNA for the CDR3 is TGTGCCAGCAGCCGACGACTAGCGGGAGCAGCCGAGCAGTACTTC.